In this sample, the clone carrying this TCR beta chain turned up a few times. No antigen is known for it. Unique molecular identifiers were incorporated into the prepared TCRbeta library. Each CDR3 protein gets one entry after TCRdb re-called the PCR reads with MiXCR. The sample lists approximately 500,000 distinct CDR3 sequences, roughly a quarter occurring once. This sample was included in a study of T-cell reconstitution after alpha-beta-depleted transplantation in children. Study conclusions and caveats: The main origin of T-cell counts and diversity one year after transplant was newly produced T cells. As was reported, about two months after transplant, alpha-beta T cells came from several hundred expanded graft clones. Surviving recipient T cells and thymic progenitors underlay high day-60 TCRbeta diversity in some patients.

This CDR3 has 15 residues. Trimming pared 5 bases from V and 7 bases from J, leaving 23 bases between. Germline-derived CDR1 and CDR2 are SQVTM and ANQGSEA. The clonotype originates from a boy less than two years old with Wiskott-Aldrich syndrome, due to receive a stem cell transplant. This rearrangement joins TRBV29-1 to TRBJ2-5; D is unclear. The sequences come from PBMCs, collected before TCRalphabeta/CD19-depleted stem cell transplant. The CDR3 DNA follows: TGCAGCGTTTCGCATCCACCGGGCCTAATGGGGACCCAGTACTTC. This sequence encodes CSVSHPPGLMGTQYF.